The entry that follows covers one TCR beta chain sequence. Antigen: not known. The PCR used 60 Vbeta and 13 Jbeta primers. Clones were read by immunoSEQ multiplex PCR, and TCRdb kept only the in-frame ones, dropping some. Of 60,000 to 70,000 clones in the sample, 79% were seen once. This specimen comes from a study of cytomegalovirus exposure and HLA in healthy donors. Turning to the study itself: A preliminary data release comprised approximately 85 million unique TCRs obtained from HLA-typed donors.

Everyone who donated was a healthy bone marrow donor. Overall study results and limits: Among immune exposure information, only CMV serostatus was available. Accurate prediction of HLA-A and HLA-B alleles (for most subjects) was reportedly achieved from TCR beta sequences.

V was clipped by 4 bases and J by 3 bases, with 13 bases between them. The length of the CDR3 is 16 residues. Looked up from germline, CDR1 is SEHNR and CDR2 is FQNEAQ (reference sequence). The specimen sequenced was PBMCs. The sequence was collected from a woman aged 25 to 45 in good health and CMV-seronegative. This chain connects TRBV7-9 to TRBJ1-6, with a tentative D call TRBD1 (6 bases). The CDR3 reads CASSSTGTNYNSPLHF. The CDR3 coding sequence is TGTGCCAGCAGCTCTACCGGGACAAACTATAATTCACCCCTCCACTTT.